The rows below give T cell receptor beta chains drawn from one sample of a study of cytomegalovirus exposure and HLA in healthy donors. The data were produced by immunoSEQ multiplex PCR, yet TCRdb's version contains in-frame clones alone and is incomplete. The profile shows 300,000 to 400,000 clones, roughly 90% of them singletons. Sequenced material: PBMCs. The receptors come from a man under 40 in good health and CMV-seronegative. The CDR3 runs from the conserved cysteine through the conserved F or W. The D gene is left open where the match is weak. Not every row has a clone size; where given, it reads once, few, many or a size class.

abundance	v_gene	j_gene	d_gene	CDR3nt	CDR3aa
NA	TRBV15	TRBJ2-7	TRBD2	TGTGCCACCAGCAGAGGAGGGGCGGGGGGCCCCTACGAGCAGTACTTC	CATSRGGAGGPYEQYF
NA	TRBV5-1	TRBJ2-7	NA	TGCGCCAGCAGCTTGGGAGACCACAGAGAGCAGTACTTC	CASSLGDHREQYF
NA	TRBV11-2	TRBJ2-7	TRBD1	TGTGCCAGCAGCTTAGGTCCTATCGGGACAGCTTCCTACGAGCAGTACTTC	CASSLGPIGTASYEQYF
few	TRBV14	TRBJ1-6	NA	TGTGCCAGCAGCCAAGTCTACCCGACCCTCCACTTT	CASSQVYPTLHF
NA	TRBV5-1	TRBJ1-2	NA	TGCGCCAGCAGCCCGACAGGCCCCGGGGGCTACACCTTC	CASSPTGPGGYTF
NA	TRBV19	TRBJ1-6	TRBD1	TGTGCCAGTAGTGGATGGACAGGGGGCGTTGGTTTGCTCCACTTT	CASSGWTGGVGLLHF
once	TRBV11-2	TRBJ2-1	NA	TGTGCCAGCAGCTTAATTCGGTCGGGCAATGAGCAGTTCTTC	CASSLIRSGNEQFF
NA	TRBV18	TRBJ1-1	TRBD1	TGTGCCAGCTCACCAACAGGGGGTAGGTCGGAAGCTTTCTTT	CASSPTGGRSEAFF
NA	TRBV7-8	TRBJ2-7	NA	TGTGCCAGCAGCACGAATTCGGGAGGGGGCTGGTACGAGCAGTACTTC	CASSTNSGGGWYEQYF
NA	TRBV4-2	TRBJ2-1	TRBD2	TGTGCCAGCAGCCACTCGGGGACTAGCGAGAATGAGCAGTTCTTC	CASSHSGTSENEQFF
NA	TRBV15	TRBJ2-3	NA	TGTGCCACCAGCAGAGATCCCGGGTCGTGGGCAGATACGCAGTATTTT	CATSRDPGSWADTQYF
NA	TRBV10-3	TRBJ2-1	NA	TGTGCCATCAGTGAGGAGTCAGGGTGGGAGCAGTTCTTC	CAISEESGWEQFF
NA	TRBV7-9	TRBJ2-7	NA	TGTGCCAGCAGCCAGATTGGGGGCAGGGGCGAGCAGTACTTC	CASSQIGGRGEQYF
NA	TRBV19	TRBJ2-4	TRBD1	TGTGCCAGTAGCCCCGGGACAGGACTAGCCAAAAACATTCAGTACTTC	CASSPGTGLAKNIQYF
NA	TRBV5-4	TRBJ1-1	NA	TGTGCCAGCAGCCCCTCGCTCGGACAGCCTCCCTCGCATTTGAACACTGAAGCTTTCTTT	CASSPSLGQPPSHLNTEAFF
NA	TRBV9	TRBJ1-2	TRBD1	TGTGCCAGCAAGACAGGGGGCAACTATGGCTACACCTTC	CASKTGGNYGYTF
NA	TRBV6-5	TRBJ1-5	TRBD1	TGTGCCAGCACCCCCGGGACAGGGGATCAGCCCCAGCATTTT	CASTPGTGDQPQHF
NA	TRBV21-1	TRBJ2-7	NA	TGTGCCAGCAACCCCGACAGGGAACCCTACGAGCAGTACTTC	CASNPDREPYEQYF
NA	TRBV19	TRBJ2-7	TRBD1	TGTGCCAGTAGTAACCGGACAGGACGTGAGCAGTACTTC	CASSNRTGREQYF
NA	TRBV4-1	TRBJ2-1	TRBD1	TGCGCCAGCAGCCAAGCCGTTGGACAGGGCCCCTACAATGAGCAGTTCTTC	CASSQAVGQGPYNEQFF
NA	TRBV7-2	TRBJ1-2	TRBD1	TGTGCCAGCAGCTTAGTAGGGACAGGGCGCGCCTATGGCTACACCTTC	CASSLVGTGRAYGYTF
NA	TRBV7-7	TRBJ1-1	NA	TGTGCCAGCAGCCCAATCATGAACACTGAAGCTTTCTTT	CASSPIMNTEAFF
NA	TRBV19	TRBJ2-1	NA	TGTGCCAGTAGTATTGGGGGGGCCCCCAATGAGCAGTTCTTC	CASSIGGAPNEQFF
NA	TRBV7-8	TRBJ2-7	TRBD1	TGTGCCAGCAGCTTAGCGGGACAGGCTATCCTCTACGAGCAGTACTTC	CASSLAGQAILYEQYF
NA	TRBV7-9	TRBJ2-1	NA	TGTGCCAGCAGCTTAGTTGACACCTACAATGAGCAGTTCTTC	CASSLVDTYNEQFF
NA	TRBV27	TRBJ1-6	NA	TGTGCCAGCAGCCTTCAGGTGGCAGGGAATTCACCCCTCCACTTT	CASSLQVAGNSPLHF
NA	TRBV7-9	TRBJ2-1	TRBD1	TGTGCCAGCAGCTTAGGGGGACAGGGGGCCTACAATGAGCAGTTCTTC	CASSLGGQGAYNEQFF
NA	TRBV25-1	TRBJ1-1	TRBD1	TGTGCCAGCAGTGAATGGGACAGGGGTAGGACTGAAGCTTTCTTT	CASSEWDRGRTEAFF
few	TRBV29-1	TRBJ1-2	NA	TGCAGCGTTGAAGGGACAGCTAACTATGGCTACACCTTC	CSVEGTANYGYTF
NA	TRBV5-1	TRBJ1-2	NA	TGCGCCAGCAGCTTGGAGAGGGCAGGTCGTTTCACCTTC	CASSLERAGRFTF
NA	TRBV4-1	TRBJ1-1	NA	TGCGCCAGCAGCCACAGGCCCCAGGGATTGAACACTGAAGCTTTCTTT	CASSHRPQGLNTEAFF
NA	TRBV7-9	TRBJ2-2	NA	TGTGCCAGCGGGACACCGAACACCGGGGAGCTGTTTTTT	CASGTPNTGELFF
NA	TRBV7-6	TRBJ2-1	TRBD2	TGTGCCAGCAGCTCCCCCGGACTAGGGGCCAATGAGCAGTTCTTC	CASSSPGLGANEQFF
once	TRBV27	TRBJ2-7	NA	TGTGCCAGCAGTAAAGGACAGTTTTACGAGCAGTACTTC	CASSKGQFYEQYF
NA	TRBV15	TRBJ2-5	TRBD2	TGTGCCACCAGCAGAGGCACTAGCGGGGGGGAGGAGACCCAGTACTTC	CATSRGTSGGEETQYF
NA	TRBV1	TRBJ1-5	NA	TGCACCAGCAGGTTGGCCCCGGGACAGGGAATAGATGGCAATCAGCCCCAGCATTTT	CTSRLAPGQGIDGNQPQHF
once	TRBV7-2	TRBJ2-1	TRBD1	TGTGCCAGCAGACCGATCGCCGGGACAGGAAGCTACAATGAGCAGTTCTTC	CASRPIAGTGSYNEQFF
NA	TRBV5-1	TRBJ1-1	TRBD1	TGCGCCAGCAGCTTACAGGGGCTTCAAAAAGCTTTCTTT	CASSLQGLQKAFF
NA	TRBV29-1	TRBJ1-2	TRBD1	TGCAGCGCGACAACACAGGGGAGCTATGGCTACACCTTC	CSATTQGSYGYTF
few	TRBV18	TRBJ2-7	NA	TGTGCCAGCTCACCCGAGGATCGGAAAACCTACGAGCAGTACTTC	CASSPEDRKTYEQYF
NA	TRBV6-6	TRBJ2-1	TRBD2	TGTGCCAGCAGTCCCCTAGCGGGGGGAAGATACAATGAGCAGTTCTTC	CASSPLAGGRYNEQFF
few	TRBV19	TRBJ2-7	TRBD1	TGTGCCTCGAACAGGGGGACCTCCTACGAGCAGTACTTC	CASNRGTSYEQYF
NA	TRBV5-5	TRBJ1-2	NA	TGTGCCAGCAGCGGTCGGGACACCCCTTTCTATGGCTACACCTTC	CASSGRDTPFYGYTF
NA	TRBV20-1	TRBJ1-1	NA	TGCAGTGCTTTAATGAACACTGAAGCTTTCTTT	CSALMNTEAFF
NA	TRBV7-6	TRBJ2-1	NA	TGTGCCAGCAGCTTGATCGCGGATTCCTACAATGAGCAGTTCTTC	CASSLIADSYNEQFF
NA	TRBV6-1	TRBJ1-3	TRBD1	TGTGCCAGCAGTGAACAGGGGGAAATTGGAAACACCATATATTTT	CASSEQGEIGNTIYF
NA	TRBV6-1	TRBJ2-2	NA	TGTGCCAGCAGTGGAAGACAGGCCCAGAACACCGGGGAGCTGTTTTTT	CASSGRQAQNTGELFF
NA	TRBV25-1	TRBJ1-2	TRBD1	TGTGCCAGCAGTGCAGGGGGATATGGCTACACCTTC	CASSAGGYGYTF
once	TRBV14	TRBJ1-1	NA	TGTGCCAGCAGCCAAGAGGGGGGACCCCTATTGAACACTGAAGCTTTCTTT	CASSQEGGPLLNTEAFF
NA	TRBV19	TRBJ2-7	NA	TGTGCCAGCTCCGACAGGAGGATTGGTTACGAGCAGTACTTC	CASSDRRIGYEQYF
NA	TRBV19	TRBJ1-5	TRBD1	TGTGCCAGTAGTTGGGACAGCAACTTCTATAGCAATCAGCCCCAGCATTTT	CASSWDSNFYSNQPQHF
NA	TRBV6-6	TRBJ1-1	TRBD1	TGTGCCAGCAGTTACTCGTCACGGGACAGGGGAGAAGCTTTCTTT	CASSYSSRDRGEAFF
NA	TRBV5-8	TRBJ1-5	NA	TGTGCCAGCAGCTTGGTTCAGTTTTCCGGGAGCAATCAGCCCCAGCATTTT	CASSLVQFSGSNQPQHF
NA	TRBV7-9	TRBJ2-3	NA	TGTGCCAGCAGCACAAGGGGCCCGAGCACAGATACGCAGTATTTT	CASSTRGPSTDTQYF
once	TRBV19	TRBJ1-5	NA	TGTGCCAGTAGTACGACAGGTGGGGGCCAGCCCCAGCATTTT	CASSTTGGGQPQHF
NA	TRBV7-2	TRBJ1-3	NA	TGTGCCAGCAGCTTCCAACTAGGACAGCTCTCTGGAAACACCATATATTTT	CASSFQLGQLSGNTIYF
NA	TRBV5-1	TRBJ2-5	NA	TGCGCCAGCAGAGACAGGGAGGTGACCCAGTACTTC	CASRDREVTQYF